This T cell receptor beta chain was sequenced in a study of blood T cell repertoires in COVID-19. The CDR3 runs 14 residues. Trimming at V came to 0 bases and at J to 4 bases, leaving 1 base not matched to a gene. The germline gives CDR1 LGHDT, CDR2 YNNKEL (reference sequence). Authors' processing steps: Scientists estimated how many nucleated cells there were by amplifying reference gene primers. Sequenced by immunoSEQ multiplex PCR; TCRdb stores in-frame clones only, minus some. Clone size and V and J calls were adopted from that table, with D and trimming inferred from the DNA. Of 200,000 to 250,000 clones in the sample, 75% to 85% were seen once.

This sequence joins TRBV3-1 (or the pseudogene TRBV3-2) and TRBJ1-2; 8 positions match TRBD1. The TCR was taken from a woman between 40 and 50 years old who had recovered from COVID-19. Specimen: peripheral blood. The CDR3 loop is CASSQDTGGYGYTF. As DNA, the CDR3 is TGTGCCAGCAGCCAAGATACAGGGGGCTATGGCTACACCTTC.